A few counts support the clone carrying this T cell receptor beta chain. This entry comes from a study of CD4+ T cells in melanoma. Repertoires were generated with immunoSEQ multiplex PCR, while TCRdb's copy carries only in-frame clones and drops some. The table shows 20,000 to 25,000 clones, with 78% occurring only once. V dropped 0 bases and J dropped 2; count of bases not matched to a gene: 11. The CDR3 is 18 amino acids. Germline V CDR1 and CDR2: LGHNA, YNFKEQ. The sequence was collected from a human donor with melanoma. The chain recombines TRBV4-2 with TRBJ2-3; the match to TRBD2 covers 7 bases. CDR3 loop: CASSQDLALARITDTQYF. Written as DNA, the CDR3 is TGTGCCAGCAGCCAAGATTTAGCACTAGCGAGGATCACAGATACGCAGTATTTT.